These 16 T cell receptor beta chains were sequenced from one sample in a study of T-cell reconstitution after alpha-beta-depleted transplantation in children. It was with unique molecular identifiers that the TCRbeta library was prepared. In TCRdb, the PCR reads were re-called with MiXCR into one record per CDR3 protein. The data hold 500,000 to 650,000 distinct CDR3 sequences, with under 15% observed a single time. The specimen was PBMCs, mostly from graft donor cells, collected 360 days after TCRalphabeta/CD19-depleted stem cell transplant. These receptors came from a male patient aged 10 to 17 who had a stem cell transplant for acute myeloid leukemia, so the T cells may come from the graft donor.

The chain carries TRBV12-3 or TRBV12-4 and TRBJ2-1, with TRBD2 identical over 12 bases. The CDR3 runs 16 residues. The V gene end was trimmed by 5 bases and the J gene end by 7 bases; junction bases not matched to a gene: 9. CDR3 coding DNA: TGTGCCAGCAGTCCCAAACCGGGACTAGCGGGTAATGAGCAGTTCTTC. Amino acids: CASSPKPGLAGNEQFF.

This clonotype was picked up many times. The gene calls are TRBV29-1 and TRBJ2-7, with 8 positions matching TRBD2. CDR1 and CDR2 (germline): SQVTM, ANQGSEA. The J segment lost 0 bases and the V segment lost 4 bases, leaving 5 bases of the junction unmatched. This CDR3 comprises 14 residues. In nucleotides, the CDR3 is TGCAGCGTTGCGGGGGGGGACGACTCCTACGAGCAGTACTTC. Translated, it gives CSVAGGDDSYEQYF.

This chain connects TRBV7-3 to TRBJ2-1; 7 nucleotides agree with TRBD2. CDR3 size: 12 residues. Germline V gene data show CDR1 as SGHTA and CDR2 as FQGTGA. After removal of 5 bases from V and 6 bases from J, the junction contained 1 base not matched to a gene. The CDR3 DNA sequence: TGTGCCAGCAGCCGCGGGAGCAATGAGCAGTTCTTC. Amino acids: CASSRGSNEQFF.

This clonotype has at least ten counts. V usage is TRBV4-3 and J usage is TRBJ2-2; D may match TRBD1 or TRBD2 (6 bases each). Germline V gene data show CDR1 as LGHNA and CDR2 as YSLEER. V was trimmed by 0 bases and J by 4 bases, leaving 15 bases between them. There are 17 residues in the CDR3. The CDR3 bases are TGCGCCAGCAGCCAAGATCCGGCCGGGGGCTCCACCGGGGAGCTGTTTTTT. This sequence encodes CASSQDPAGGSTGELFF.

This clonotype was counted ten times or more. The V and J genes are TRBV29-1 and TRBJ2-1, with a possible D match to TRBD1 (6 bases). Germline lookup yields CDR1 SQVTM and CDR2 ANQGSEA. This CDR3 spans 12 amino acids. Trimming shortened V by 4 bases and J by 4 bases, and 8 bases separated the two germline ends. In nucleotides, the CDR3 is TGCAGCGTTGCTGACAGGTACAATGAGCAGTTCTTC. Amino acids: CSVADRYNEQFF.

This clonotype has a handful of counts. The J gene is TRBJ1-2, the V gene TRBV5-1; no clear D. Germline V gene lookup returns CDR1 SGHRS and CDR2 YFSETQ. This CDR3 has 15 amino acids. V lost 0 bases and J 0 bases, leaving 9 bases between the germline ends. CDR3 DNA sequence: TGCGCCAGCAGCTTGGTAAGGGAAGCTAACTATGGCTACACCTTC. Translation gives CASSLVREANYGYTF.

This clonotype was detected many times. The J gene is TRBJ1-5, the V gene TRBV6-2 or TRBV6-3; 7 positions agree with TRBD1. This CDR3 is built from 17 residues. The germline V gene has CDR1 MNHEY and CDR2 SVGEGT. Germline trimming cut 2 bases from V and 1 base from J; bases unmatched to any gene: 8. CDR3 in DNA: TGTGCCAGCAGTTACCCCATCACAGGGGTAAGCAATCAGCCCCAGCATTTT. Its protein product is CASSYPITGVSNQPQHF.

Many counts were recorded for this clonotype. The chain uses TRBV29-1 and TRBJ2-7; no reliable D call. Trimming removed 4 bases from V and 1 base from J, with 14 bases in between. Germline-derived CDR1 and CDR2 are SQVTM and ANQGSEA. The CDR3 has 14 residues. Here the CDR3 reads CSVVSLGRSYEQYF. CDR3 in DNA: TGCAGCGTTGTCTCGCTCGGCAGGTCCTACGAGCAGTACTTC.

This clonotype occurred a few times. The CDR3 DNA is TGTGCCAGCAGCTCAGGACAGGTTAATGAGCAGTTCTTC. Its translation: CASSSGQVNEQFF. The chain combines TRBV7-3 with TRBJ2-1; TRBD1 matches 7 bases. With 4 bases clipped from V and 7 bases from J, the junction kept 4 bases outside the gene matches. The CDR3 length is 13 residues. The germline gives CDR1 SGHTA, CDR2 FQGTGA.

This clonotype has a count of ten or more. The genes are TRBV9 and TRBJ2-5; 7 nucleotides line up with TRBD2. V lost 0 bases and J lost 4; bases outside the gene matches: 9. This CDR3 has 16 amino acids. The germline gives CDR1 SGDLS, CDR2 YYNGEE. The CDR3 is CASSVGGSGLRETQYF. DNA of the CDR3: TGTGCCAGCAGCGTAGGGGGTAGCGGGCTTCGAGAGACCCAGTACTTC.

V and J are TRBV6-1 and TRBJ1-6; D unresolved. Per germline, CDR1 MNHNS and CDR2 SASEGT. The germline V and J ends were trimmed by 2 bases and 7 bases, with 9 bases remaining between them. There are 14 residues in the CDR3. The DNA of the CDR3 is TGTGCCAGCAGTGAATTGATTGGGAATTCACCCCTCCACTTT. Translating it yields CASSELIGNSPLHF.

V gene TRBV12-5 combines with J gene TRBJ2-2; 10 nucleotides agree with TRBD2. CDR1 LGHNT and CDR2 FRNRAP come from the germline V gene. Trimming at V came to 7 bases and at J to 4 bases, leaving 12 bases not matched to a gene. The CDR3 has 17 amino acids. The CDR3, as DNA: TGTGCTAGTGCCTCTATCCGGCTAGCGGGGGTCACCGGGGAGCTGTTTTTT. Translation: CASASIRLAGVTGELFF.

This clonotype occurred a few times. The chain joins TRBV6-2 or TRBV6-3 to TRBJ2-7; 7 nucleotides line up with TRBD2. The CDR3 extends over 14 amino acids. J lost 1 base, V lost 6 bases, and 6 bases had no gene match. Germline-derived CDR1 and CDR2 are MNHEY and SVGEGT. The CDR3 nucleotides read TGTGCCAGCAGAGTGAAAGCGGGGTCCTACGAGCAGTACTTC. Translating it yields CASRVKAGSYEQYF.

This clonotype occurred a few times. The rearrangement links TRBV20-1 to TRBJ1-5; 8 bases map to TRBD1. The CDR3 has 15 amino acids. Germline CDR1 reads DFQATT; CDR2 reads SNEGSKA (reference sequence). V dropped 5 bases and J dropped 2; count of bases not matched to a gene: 8. The CDR3 reads CSAHAGGRGNQPQHF. CDR3 coding DNA: TGCAGTGCTCATGCAGGGGGCCGAGGCAATCAGCCCCAGCATTTT.

This clonotype was counted a few times. The chain carries TRBV7-9 and TRBJ2-1, with unresolved D. This CDR3 is built from 11 residues. The V gene's germline CDR1 is SEHNR and CDR2 FQNEAQ (reference sequence). The V gene lost 6 bases and the J gene lost 7 bases, with 7 bases spanning the gap. CDR3 DNA: TGTGCCAGCAGAGTCAGGAATGAGCAGTTCTTC. Its protein product is CASRVRNEQFF. The full variable domain, rest sourced from reference TRBV7-9 and TRBJ2-1, is DTGVSQNPRHKITKRGQNVTFRCDPISEHNRLYWYRQTLGQGPEFLTYFQNEAQLEKSRLLSDRFSAERPKGSFSTLEIQRTEQGDSAMYLCASRVRNEQFFGPGTRLTVL.

The CDR3 nucleotides are TGCGCCAGCGCCCGGACTAGCGGAAACACCGGGGAGCTGTTTTTT. This gives the protein CASARTSGNTGELFF. The chain employs TRBV5-1 and TRBJ2-2; TRBD2 matches at 10 bases. There are 15 residues in the CDR3. Per the germline V gene, CDR1 is SGHRS and CDR2 is YFSETQ. V dropped 7 bases and J dropped 2; count of bases not matched to a gene: 5.